What follows describes a single TCR beta chain. This clone was counted a few times. What this receptor recognizes is not known. Base quality data are lacking; no much larger clone is found one base away. The V end loses 3 bases and the J end loses 4 bases, and a stretch of 13 bases separates them. Including the terminal cysteine and phenylalanine, the CDR3 comprises 15 residues. Only the CDR3 part of the read is kept: 45 bases, read in frame from the first base. In the germline V gene, CDR1 corresponds to MGHRA and CDR2 to YSYEKL. The entire amount of isolated RNA was reverse transcribed using the High Capacity cDNA Reverse Transcription Kit, so the sequenced TCRB transcripts were expressed ones. Deep immunoSEQ sequencing was performed on naive, central memory and regulatory T cell samples, with an average of roughly 3.5 million total reads per sample. After sorted cells were lysed in RLT buffer, RNA was extracted with DNase-treated RNeasy Micro or Mini kits, with the choice depending on cell number. Each cell subset was processed on its own to prevent cross-contamination, while patient and healthy donor samples were processed together. TCRB sequences were amplified from cDNA with the immunoSEQ multiplex PCR, producing 87-bp fragments spanning the CDR3 region. Sequencing of the amplicons was done on the Illumina HiSeq platform. The study's processing was this. Synthetic template baselines were used to correct PCR bias computationally, reads within Hamming distance 2 were collapsed together, and singletons that could not be merged were discarded. Reads were aligned against IMGT to assign V, D and J genes, CDR3 length and insertions or deletions at six rearrangement sites. Within each subset, clonotype counts were normalized to the number of sorted cells before true diversity and Gini coefficients were calculated with the tcR R package. Repertoire sharing was quantified using the overlap coefficient calculated on TCRB nucleotide sequences. TCRdb mirrors the immuneACCESS table, restricted to in-frame sequences. Some clones are absent from its copies; in checked studies, under half trace to an unresolved V gene, and the reason for the others is unknown. V, J and clone size are taken as reported in that table, and D and trimming were inferred from the DNA itself. The sample has around 180,000 clones on record, around 8% of them singletons. Together, the top ten hold approximately 0.85% of the sample.

From each donor, a single peripheral blood sample of about 120 mL on average was drawn into heparinised tubes. Using a panel that included CD45RO, CCR7, CD25, CD127, CD95 and CD27, naive, central memory, regulatory and stem cell-like memory CD4+ T cells were sorted on a BD FACSAria II. Every sorted population had a purity above 95%. PBMCs were isolated immediately by Lymphoprep density gradient centrifugation and stained directly without culture. Samples were stained and sorted in pairs, with one healthy donor and one patient per experiment, so that batch effects were minimized. This entry is derived from a study of beta chain features in type 1 diabetes (dated by TCRdb to 2017 to 2018). With respect to the entire study: Patients and healthy donors did not differ in mean age, gender distribution, total cell number or subset yield. Across all samples, some 110,000,000 sorted cells were examined, and cell number per subset correlated strongly with RNA yield. The study compared the TCRB repertoires of sorted circulating CD4+ T cell subsets in recently diagnosed type 1 diabetes patients with those in matched healthy donors. Whereas all 28 donors provided naive and central memory subsets, regulatory and stem cell-like memory subsets were isolated from just 8 patients and roughly 8 healthy donors. What the work shows at the level of the full study, not this receptor alone: Only small numbers of individuals were included in the HLA sub-analyses, which left unresolved whether HLA type had any influence on TCRB rearrangement. Because cDNA was sequenced instead of genomic DNA, activated cells with high expression could be over-represented, although the groups did not differ in activation or CD3 levels. At VDJ recombination sites, patients with type 1 diabetes made fewer insertions and deleted more nucleotides, a pattern implying thymic rearrangement abnormalities. In all four CD4+ subsets, TCRB CDR3 length was moderately but significantly shorter in type 1 diabetes patients. Shorter templates might be favored by PCR, yet because patient and control samples were amplified and corrected together, any such skew would affect both groups equally. The naive, central memory and regulatory TCRB repertoires appeared to resemble one another more closely among patients than among healthy donors.

The rearrangement combines TRBV4-1 with TRBJ1-3; perhaps TRBD1 is the D gene, with 5 bases matching. The clonotype comes from a woman aged 40 to 50 with type 1 diabetes. The sequencing input was central memory CD4+ T cells from blood. The encoded CDR3 is CASSQGGLGGNTIYF. The bases read TGCGCCAGCAGCCAGGGGGGACTGGGAGGAAACACCATATATTTT.